The entry that follows covers one TCR beta chain sequence. Its antigen is not known. An assay was performed, and its level was deep. Genomic DNA belonging to each subset was distributed in equal measure over several immunoSEQ plates. The unsorted PBMC sample used ten immunoSEQ deep assay plates. Data came from immunoSEQ multiplex PCR; TCRdb stores just in-frame clones and leaves some out. The repertoire holds about 490,000 clones, with 79% as singletons. This sample stems from a study of shared clonotypes between healthy human individuals. Study outcomes and limitations: The authors sampled blood alone, and tissue repertoires likely differ.

The source of this sequence is a woman in her thirties or forties in good health. Some clones in this sample may be carry-over from other donors' samples. The sequenced sample was PBMCs.

CDR3 nucleotide sequence: TGTGCCAGCAGCTTAGAACTCTGGACTAGCGTCCAAGAGACCCAGTACTTC. Translating it yields CASSLELWTSVQETQYF. The rearrangement uses TRBV11-2 and TRBJ2-5; the match to TRBD2 covers 9 bases. CDR1 is SGHAT and CDR2 is FQNNGV in the germline V gene. CDR3 length: 17 residues. V trimming: 0 bases; J trimming: 1 base; junction bases outside the gene matches: 6.